Each of the 5 T cell receptor beta chains below was sequenced from the same sample in a study of blood T cell repertoires in COVID-19. TCRdb's table, derived via immunoSEQ multiplex PCR, lists solely in-frame clones and lacks some. The sample lists about 460,000 clones, 70% to 90% occurring once. Sequenced material: PBMCs or T cells enriched from blood (not recorded which). The receptors were sampled from a woman aged 55-69 years who had recovered from COVID-19.

The chain combines TRBV28 with TRBJ2-5; 12 positions match TRBD2. Trimming removed 9 bases from V and 5 bases from J; junction bases left unmatched: 7. Per the germline V gene, CDR1 is MDHEN and CDR2 is SYDVKM. The CDR3 runs to 14 residues. The CDR3 sequence: CASRTSGAGETQYF. For the CDR3, the DNA is TGTGCCAGTCGGACTAGCGGGGCGGGGGAGACCCAGTACTTC.

The V gene is TRBV7-6, the J gene TRBJ2-1, with 7 bases aligning to TRBD1. Germline trimming cut 1 base from V and 7 bases from J; bases unmatched to any gene: 10. Per the germline V gene, CDR1 is SGHVS and CDR2 is FNYEAQ. The CDR3 has 16 amino acids. This chain's CDR3 is CASSLDRGPLGNEQFF. CDR3 in DNA: TGTGCCAGCAGCTTAGATAGGGGGCCCCTAGGGAATGAGCAGTTCTTC.

The V gene is TRBV4-1, the J gene TRBJ2-1; a possible D gene is TRBD2 (6 bases). The CDR3 is 12 residues long. V dropped 4 bases and J dropped 7 bases, with 8 bases sitting between them. The germline CDR1 and CDR2 sequences are MGHRA and YSYEKL. In DNA form, the CDR3 reads TGCGCCAGCAGCCGGGGAGGAAATGAGCAGTTCTTC. Protein: CASSRGGNEQFF.

This chain uses TRBV9 with TRBJ2-7; D gene uncertain. The V gene lost 4 bases and the J gene lost 0 bases, with 14 bases spanning the gap. This CDR3 comprises 15 residues. Germline assignment: CDR1 SGDLS and CDR2 YYNGEE. The CDR3 loop reads CASSPQLTGSYEQYF. The CDR3 DNA follows: TGTGCCAGCAGCCCACAGCTTACCGGCTCCTACGAGCAGTACTTC.

The chain is built from TRBV12-3 or TRBV12-4 and TRBJ1-1; TRBD1 aligns across 12 bases. The V and J ends lost 6 bases and 7 bases, in that order; junction bases with no gene match: 3. The CDR3 sequence is 13 residues long. Here the CDR3 reads CASSGTGGGEAFF. CDR3 DNA: TGTGCCAGCAGCGGGACAGGGGGCGGTGAAGCTTTCTTT.